These 21 T cell receptor beta chains were all obtained from the same sample, sequenced in a study of shared clonotypes between healthy human individuals. Repertoires were generated with immunoSEQ multiplex PCR, while TCRdb's copy carries only in-frame clones and drops some. The repertoire consists of roughly 2,000,000 clones, with over 85% occurring once and the leading ten covering approximately 1%. Cells designated naive CD8 were CD45RO-negative and were positively selected for CCR7, with terminally differentiated effector memory CD45RA+ cells excluded. Sequencing used naive CD8+ T cells sorted from blood. All receptors derive from a man aged 18 to 29 in good health.

The V and J genes are TRBV4-1 and TRBJ2-7; D is possibly TRBD1 or TRBD2 (6 bases each). V was cut by 5 bases and J by 2 bases, with 16 bases left in between. CDR3 length: 15 residues. The germline V gene has CDR1 MGHRA and CDR2 YSYEKL. CDR3 residues: CASSILLEGAYEQYF. As DNA, the CDR3 is TGCGCCAGCAGCATTTTGTTGGAGGGGGCCTACGAGCAGTACTTC.

A remark on this clone: Different DNA sequences within this sample yield the same CDR3. The chain employs TRBV6-5 and TRBJ2-7; D perhaps matches TRBD2 (6 bases). Germline V CDR1 and CDR2: MNHEY, SVGAGI. The CDR3 has 11 amino acids. Trimming left V 8 bases short and J 1 base short, with 6 bases between. CDR3 DNA sequence: TGTGCCAGCGGGGGGTCCTACGAGCAGTACTTC. It is translated as CASGGSYEQYF.

The chain couples TRBV5-4 to TRBJ2-1; D unresolved. The CDR3 loop spans 14 amino acids. Germline V gene lookup returns CDR1 SGHNT and CDR2 YYREEE (reference sequence). Trimming removed 3 bases at V and 0 bases at J, with 7 bases between. CDR3 in amino acids: CASSSISSYNEQFF. The CDR3 DNA sequence: TGTGCCAGCAGCTCTATAAGCTCCTACAATGAGCAGTTCTTC.

The chain recombines TRBV4-2 with TRBJ2-2; possibly TRBD1 for D (5 bases). V lost 1 base and J lost 5, with 14 bases in between. This CDR3 is 16 amino acids long. CDR1 and CDR2 from the germline V gene are LGHNA and YNFKEQ. DNA for the CDR3: TGTGCCAGCAGCCAAGCCCGGGTGCAGGGAACCGGGGAGCTGTTTTTT. Amino acid sequence: CASSQARVQGTGELFF.

The chain couples TRBV6-1 to TRBJ2-2; D unresolved. Germline-derived CDR1 and CDR2 are MNHNS and SASEGT. V was shortened by 6 bases and J by 0 bases, with 8 bases between the two germline ends. The CDR3 sequence is 14 residues long. The CDR3 loop reads CASSQLSNTGELFF. The CDR3, as DNA: TGTGCCAGCAGCCAGCTCTCGAACACCGGGGAGCTGTTTTTT.

The table lists this clone with a count of one. This chain uses TRBV5-4 with TRBJ2-7; D possibly matches TRBD1 or TRBD2 (5 bases each). CDR3 length equals 13 residues. The V gene's germline CDR1 is SGHNT and CDR2 YYREEE (reference sequence). Trimming took off 4 bases at V and 4 bases at J, with 12 bases between the two ends. The CDR3 DNA reads TGTGCCAGCAGCCGGGACGTTAAGTACGAGCAGTACTTC. Translating it yields CASSRDVKYEQYF. Supplemented by reference TRBV5-4 and TRBJ2-7, the full variable domain reads ETGVTQSPTHLIKTRGQQVTLRCSSQSGHNTVSWYQQALGQGPQFIFQYYREEENGRGNFPPRFSGLQFPNYSSELNVNALELDDSALYLCASSRDVKYEQYFGPGTRLTVT.

In its sample, this clone was seen a few times. The V call is TRBV6-6, the J call TRBJ1-1; D remains ambiguous. CDR3 length: 13 residues. Germline CDR1 MNHNY, CDR2 SVGAGI (reference sequence). V lost 6 bases, J lost 3 bases, and 11 bases lay in between. CDR3 DNA sequence: TGTGCCAGCAGGGCAAAGAGGGACACTGAAGCTTTCTTT. Its translation: CASRAKRDTEAFF.

The chain uses TRBV19 and TRBJ1-5, with D tentatively TRBD1 (5 bases). The CDR3 totals 12 residues. With 6 bases removed from V and 5 bases from J, the gap between germline ends came to 8 bases. Germline values: CDR1 LNHDA, CDR2 SQIVND (reference sequence). CDR3 amino acids: CASSAGYQPQHF. CDR3 bases: TGTGCCAGTAGCGCAGGGTATCAGCCCCAGCATTTT.

A note on this clone: This CDR3 is also generated by other DNA sequences in the sample. The CDR3 region is CASSLSENTEAFF. The DNA of the CDR3 is TGTGCCAGCAGCTTGTCAGAGAACACTGAAGCTTTCTTT. The chain has TRBV11-3 and TRBJ1-1, with no clear D. Germline V gene sequence: CDR1 SGHNT, CDR2 YENEEA. The V end lost 3 bases, the J end lost 1 base, and 6 bases lay between the germline ends. This CDR3 comprises 13 residues.

In DNA, the CDR3 is TGCGCCAGCAGCCCGCGTTTAAACACCGGGGAGCTGTTTTTT. It translates to CASSPRLNTGELFF. The rearrangement joins TRBV4-1 to TRBJ2-2; D not certain. The CDR3 spans 14 residues. V lost 4 bases and J lost 2, with 8 bases in between. Germline CDR1 and CDR2: MGHRA and YSYEKL.

For the CDR3, the DNA is TGTGCCAGCAGCTTGAGGCTAGCGGGAAGCTCCTACAATGAGCAGTTCTTC. Residues: CASSLRLAGSSYNEQFF. V gene TRBV5-8 combines with J gene TRBJ2-1; 9 nucleotides align to TRBD2. The CDR3 has 17 amino acids. The germline gives CDR1 SGHTS, CDR2 YDEGEE. V trimming: 1 base; J trimming: 0 bases; junction bases outside the gene matches: 5.

The V call is TRBV2, the J call TRBJ2-4; D is unclear. CDR3 length: 14 residues. Between the trimmed V and J ends, which lost 5 bases and 0 bases, there was a span of 8 bases. The V gene's germline CDR1 is SNHLY and CDR2 FYNNEI. The CDR3 is CASSWAEAKNIQYF. CDR3 DNA: TGTGCCAGCAGTTGGGCCGAAGCCAAAAACATTCAGTACTTC.

CDR3 amino acids: CASSLSSRGPEAFF. As DNA, the CDR3 is TGTGCCAGCAGTTTATCGAGCCGGGGGCCTGAAGCTTTCTTT. V gene TRBV27 combines with J gene TRBJ1-1, with D perhaps matching TRBD1 (6 bases). Per germline, CDR1 MNHEY and CDR2 SMNVEV (reference sequence). The V and J ends lost 0 bases and 6 bases respectively, with 11 bases between them. The CDR3 spans 14 residues.

This sequence joins TRBV7-9 and TRBJ2-2; TRBD2 agrees at 7 bases. The CDR3 extends over 16 amino acids. Germline-derived CDR1 and CDR2 are SEHNR and FQNEAQ (reference sequence). The trim removed 7 bases at V and 0 bases at J, leaving 8 bases unmatched. CDR3 amino acids: CASTRWDYANTGELFF. The CDR3 DNA reads TGTGCCAGCACCCGATGGGACTACGCGAACACCGGGGAGCTGTTTTTT.

The V and J genes are TRBV7-8 and TRBJ2-7; 10 bases match TRBD1. Looked up from germline, CDR1 is SGHVS and CDR2 is FQNEAQ. CDR3 length: 14 residues. The junction had 3 bases not matched to a gene; V was cut back by 3 bases and J by 4 bases. CDR3 sequence reads: CASSFGTGAYEQYF. In DNA form, the CDR3 reads TGTGCCAGCAGCTTCGGGACAGGGGCGTACGAGCAGTACTTC.

Details on this clone: Other DNA sequences of this sample code for an identical CDR3. V usage is TRBV28 and J usage is TRBJ2-7; D unclear. The CDR3 sequence is 13 residues long. Trimming cost V 5 bases and J 2 bases, with 10 bases left between them. The V gene's germline CDR1 is MDHEN and CDR2 SYDVKM. This CDR3 reads CASSPRPTYEQYF. CDR3 in DNA: TGTGCCAGCAGTCCCCGTCCCACCTACGAGCAGTACTTC.

The genes are TRBV9 and TRBJ2-7; TRBD2 matches 9 bases. The CDR3 runs 14 residues. V lost 2 bases to trimming and J lost 7 bases; unmatched junction nucleotides: 7. Per the germline V gene, CDR1 is SGDLS and CDR2 is YYNGEE. As DNA, the CDR3 is TGTGCCAGCAGCGTTGGCGGGGGGGCCGTGGAGCAGTACTTC. Translated, it gives CASSVGGGAVEQYF.

The CDR3 region is CAWTGWGLAESYEQYF. As DNA, the CDR3 is TGTGCCTGGACAGGTTGGGGACTAGCGGAATCCTACGAGCAGTACTTC. V and J are TRBV30 and TRBJ2-7; 11 nucleotides line up with TRBD2. The CDR3 totals 16 residues. CDR1 and CDR2 from the germline V gene are GTSNPN and SVGIG (reference sequence). The ends lost 4 bases at V and 1 base at J; junction bases unmatched: 9. Filled out from reference TRBV30 and TRBJ2-7, the complete variable domain reads SQTIHQWPATLVQPVGSPLSLECTVEGTSNPNLYWYRQAAGRGLQLLFYSVGIGQISSEVPQNLSASRPQDRQFILSSKKLLLSDSGFYLCAWTGWGLAESYEQYFGPGTRLTVT.

The V and J genes are TRBV15 and TRBJ2-7; D is unresolved. Germline values: CDR1 LNHNV, CDR2 YYDKDF (reference sequence). The CDR3 loop spans 14 amino acids. The germline V and J ends were trimmed by 1 base and 2 bases, with 9 bases remaining between them. The CDR3 coding sequence is TGTGCCACCAGCAGAGTATCGGCCACCTACGAGCAGTACTTC. Amino acids: CATSRVSATYEQYF.

Only one count was recorded for this clone. The chain links TRBV10-2 to TRBJ2-7, with 8 nucleotides matching TRBD2. Germline trimming cut 1 base from V and 3 bases from J; bases unmatched to any gene: 5. Germline V lookup: CDR1 WSHSY, CDR2 SAAADI. CDR3 length: 15 amino acids. CDR3 protein: CASSEYPGLGYEQYF. Here the CDR3 DNA reads TGCGCCAGCAGTGAGTATCCGGGACTAGGCTACGAGCAGTACTTC.

The chain carries TRBV6-1 and TRBJ2-7; 7 nucleotides align to TRBD1. The V gene's germline CDR1 is MNHNS and CDR2 SASEGT. V trimming: 1 base; J trimming: 7 bases; junction bases outside the gene matches: 7. This CDR3 contains 14 residues. The chain's CDR3 is CASSEGDSGWEQYF. CDR3 bases: TGTGCCAGCAGTGAAGGGGACAGTGGATGGGAGCAGTACTTC.